Listed here are 3 T cell receptor beta chains from one sample, sequenced in a study of blood T cell repertoires in COVID-19. Some clones are missing from TCRdb's copy, which holds only in-frame ones; the method was immunoSEQ multiplex PCR. Here the sample spans about 300,000 clones, about four fifths being singletons. The sample consisted of peripheral blood. These receptors originate from a human donor with COVID-19, enrolled during active disease. The donor label of this sample is uncertain.

This clone is a singleton in its sample. This sequence joins TRBV7-9 and TRBJ2-2; 7 positions agree with TRBD2. Trimming cost V 5 bases and J 6 bases; bases outside gene matches: 12. The CDR3 has 16 residues. Per germline, CDR1 SEHNR and CDR2 FQNEAQ (reference sequence). As DNA, the CDR3 is TGTGCCAGCAGCGCCTGGGGGGGTGTTTCGGCCGGGGAGCTGTTTTTT. As protein: CASSAWGGVSAGELFF.

The V and J genes are TRBV7-2 and TRBJ1-3, with a weak D call TRBD1 (6 bases). CDR1 and CDR2 (germline): SGHTA, FQGNSA. V was trimmed by 6 bases and J by 4 bases, leaving 13 bases between them. CDR3 length: 14 residues. The CDR3: CASSLRGTGNTIYF. The CDR3, as DNA: TGTGCCAGCAGTCTCAGGGGCACCGGAAACACCATATATTTT.

The gene calls are TRBV5-5 and TRBJ2-3; TRBD2 is a possible D gene (6 bases). The germline gives CDR1 SGHKS, CDR2 YYEKEE (reference sequence). V gave up 5 bases and J gave up 2 bases, with 21 bases separating them. The CDR3 totals 17 residues. The CDR3 sequence: CASRFMVVGGTTDTQYF. Here the CDR3 DNA reads TGTGCCAGCAGATTCATGGTTGTTGGGGGGACCACAGATACGCAGTATTTT.